Listed below are T cell receptor beta chains from one sample, sequenced in a study of blood T cell repertoires in COVID-19. Sequenced by immunoSEQ multiplex PCR; TCRdb stores in-frame clones only, minus some. This sample has around 58,000 clones, with around 90% found just once. What was sequenced was peripheral blood. Receptors were obtained from a human donor in a cohort sampled during active COVID-19. Each CDR3 is given without its conserved first and last residue. Fields, in order: D gene, V gene, CDR3 length, CDR3 protein. D genes are given only for firm matches.

d_call: TRBD1
v_call: TRBV2
cdr3_length: 10
cdr3_aa: ASRGTGRGYT

d_call: TRBD1
v_call: TRBV19
cdr3_length: 12
cdr3_aa: ASEDRGLGYGYT

d_call: .
v_call: TRBV15
cdr3_length: 15
cdr3_aa: ATSREAGLDSYNEQF

d_call: .
v_call: TRBV5-1
cdr3_length: 13
cdr3_aa: ASSPYSPSKDTQY

d_call: TRBD2
v_call: TRBV7-9
cdr3_length: 13
cdr3_aa: ASSLWTSGTDTQY

d_call: .
v_call: TRBV6-4
cdr3_length: 13
cdr3_aa: ASSEGGSSYNEQF

d_call: TRBD1
v_call: TRBV28
cdr3_length: 13
cdr3_aa: ASSAPGTGPKQRY

d_call: TRBD2
v_call: TRBV7-3
cdr3_length: 11
cdr3_aa: ASTRGGTDTQY

d_call: TRBD2
v_call: TRBV7-2
cdr3_length: 14
cdr3_aa: ASSLGASGVTDTQY

d_call: .
v_call: TRBV5-5
cdr3_length: 12
cdr3_aa: ASSSPTGFFGYT

d_call: TRBD1
v_call: TRBV24-1
cdr3_length: 12
cdr3_aa: ASATGDGTDTQY

d_call: TRBD2
v_call: TRBV7-9
cdr3_length: 14
cdr3_aa: ASSLALAGVTDTQY

d_call: .
v_call: TRBV5-1
cdr3_length: 12
cdr3_aa: ASRLTVGGEKLF

d_call: .
v_call: TRBV2
cdr3_length: 11
cdr3_aa: ASFRDSSSPLH

d_call: .
v_call: TRBV2
cdr3_length: 13
cdr3_aa: ASRQSEAVWNEQF

d_call: TRBD2
v_call: TRBV4-2
cdr3_length: 13
cdr3_aa: ASSQEASGTDTQY

d_call: .
v_call: TRBV7-2
cdr3_length: 12
cdr3_aa: ASSLALLGGEQF

d_call: TRBD2
v_call: TRBV7-9
cdr3_length: 15
cdr3_aa: ASSRPARDYSYNEQF

d_call: TRBD2
v_call: TRBV11-2
cdr3_length: 14
cdr3_aa: ASSSILSGRQETQY

d_call: TRBD2
v_call: TRBV5-1
cdr3_length: 14
cdr3_aa: ASSFIAGGRVDTQY

d_call: TRBD1
v_call: TRBV7-3
cdr3_length: 12
cdr3_aa: ASSYQGAGTEAF

d_call: TRBD2
v_call: TRBV5-1
cdr3_length: 14
cdr3_aa: ASSLVPGGFSETQY

d_call: .
v_call: TRBV28
cdr3_length: 13
cdr3_aa: ASSLNRISNQPQH

d_call: .
v_call: TRBV28
cdr3_length: 12
cdr3_aa: ASNSWGQSNEQY

d_call: .
v_call: TRBV21-1
cdr3_length: 12
cdr3_aa: ASSKGGQNYGYT

d_call: TRBD1
v_call: TRBV5-8
cdr3_length: 12
cdr3_aa: ASNNRGYYYGYT

d_call: .
v_call: TRBV7-9
cdr3_length: 13
cdr3_aa: ASSYAGTTNTEAF

d_call: TRBD1
v_call: TRBV7-6
cdr3_length: 13
cdr3_aa: ASSLGTGPFYEQY

d_call: .
v_call: TRBV11-2
cdr3_length: 13
cdr3_aa: ASSFTAGQSGEQF

d_call: .
v_call: TRBV9
cdr3_length: 12
cdr3_aa: ASSFGTVGETQY

d_call: .
v_call: TRBV12-3/TRBV12-4
cdr3_length: 10
cdr3_aa: ASSLVIYEQY

d_call: .
v_call: TRBV6-5
cdr3_length: 10
cdr3_aa: ATGVSTDTQY

d_call: .
v_call: TRBV10-3
cdr3_length: 11
cdr3_aa: AISDGDNQPQH

d_call: .
v_call: TRBV6-5
cdr3_length: 13
cdr3_aa: ASTSPGGKNTEAF

d_call: TRBD1
v_call: TRBV7-8
cdr3_length: 14
cdr3_aa: ASSPRGGPNTGELF

d_call: .
v_call: TRBV4-2
cdr3_length: 14
cdr3_aa: ASSQDWKGVGYEQY

d_call: TRBD2
v_call: TRBV7-9
cdr3_length: 14
cdr3_aa: ASSSPPERGRGEQF

d_call: TRBD2
v_call: TRBV11-2
cdr3_length: 16
cdr3_aa: ASSLVGLAGDSTDTQY

d_call: .
v_call: TRBV7-9
cdr3_length: 11
cdr3_aa: ASSLGASGTIY

d_call: TRBD1
v_call: TRBV4-1
cdr3_length: 13
cdr3_aa: ASSMSGTGFDGYT

d_call: .
v_call: TRBV7-2
cdr3_length: 11
cdr3_aa: ASSSTQNQPQH

d_call: .
v_call: TRBV18
cdr3_length: 13
cdr3_aa: ASSPRRGQTREQY

d_call: TRBD1
v_call: TRBV15
cdr3_length: 14
cdr3_aa: ATSTTGETLHTEQF

d_call: TRBD1
v_call: TRBV6-5
cdr3_length: 13
cdr3_aa: ASRTGGSGANVLT

d_call: .
v_call: TRBV7-2
cdr3_length: 11
cdr3_aa: ASSLQGNTEAF

d_call: .
v_call: TRBV18
cdr3_length: 16
cdr3_aa: ASSPIQGTASGANVLT

d_call: .
v_call: TRBV28
cdr3_length: 12
cdr3_aa: ASSLQGWRDTQY

d_call: TRBD1
v_call: TRBV5-8
cdr3_length: 13
cdr3_aa: ASSPGTGRNTEAF

d_call: TRBD1
v_call: TRBV7-9
cdr3_length: 14
cdr3_aa: ASSVPGTGAVTEAF

d_call: TRBD1
v_call: TRBV27
cdr3_length: 13
cdr3_aa: ASSPRQGRVGELF

d_call: .
v_call: TRBV9
cdr3_length: 13
cdr3_aa: ASSVGHKGTDTQY

d_call: .
v_call: TRBV19
cdr3_length: 12
cdr3_aa: ASSIALQPQPQH

d_call: .
v_call: TRBV7-2
cdr3_length: 11
cdr3_aa: ASSSRVNTEAF

d_call: .
v_call: TRBV6-1
cdr3_length: 12
cdr3_aa: ASSERGMNTEAF

d_call: .
v_call: TRBV2
cdr3_length: 13
cdr3_aa: ASNLRGGRSQPQH

d_call: TRBD1
v_call: TRBV10-3
cdr3_length: 15
cdr3_aa: AISDGQGFSGANVLT

d_call: .
v_call: TRBV6-5
cdr3_length: 12
cdr3_aa: ASSYPGPGNEQF

d_call: .
v_call: TRBV19
cdr3_length: 13
cdr3_aa: ASSEFWAPTNEQF

d_call: .
v_call: TRBV7-9
cdr3_length: 13
cdr3_aa: ASSLGSSGANVLT